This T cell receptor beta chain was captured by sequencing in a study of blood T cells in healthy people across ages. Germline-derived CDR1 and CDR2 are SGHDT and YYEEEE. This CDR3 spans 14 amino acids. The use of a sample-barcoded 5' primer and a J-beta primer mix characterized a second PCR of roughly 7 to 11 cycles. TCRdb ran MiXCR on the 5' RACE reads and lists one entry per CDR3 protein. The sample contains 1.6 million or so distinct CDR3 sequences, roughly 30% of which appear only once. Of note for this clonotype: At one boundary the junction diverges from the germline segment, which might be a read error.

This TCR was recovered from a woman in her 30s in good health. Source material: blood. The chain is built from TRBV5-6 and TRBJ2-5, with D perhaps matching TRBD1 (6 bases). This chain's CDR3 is CASSLVDSQQTQYF. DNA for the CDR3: TGTGCCAGCAGCTTGGTGGACAGCCAACAGACCCAGTACTTC.